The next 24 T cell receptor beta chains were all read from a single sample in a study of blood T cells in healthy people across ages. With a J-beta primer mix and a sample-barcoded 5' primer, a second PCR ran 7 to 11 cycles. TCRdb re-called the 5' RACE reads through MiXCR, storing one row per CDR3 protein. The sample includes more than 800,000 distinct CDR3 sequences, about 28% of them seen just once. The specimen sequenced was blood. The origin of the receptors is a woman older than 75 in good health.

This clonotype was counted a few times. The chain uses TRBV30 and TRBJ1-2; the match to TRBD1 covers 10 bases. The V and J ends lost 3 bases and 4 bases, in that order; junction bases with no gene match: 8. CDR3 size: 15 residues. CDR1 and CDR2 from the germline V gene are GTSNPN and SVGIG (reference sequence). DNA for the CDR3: TGTGCCTGGAGGGGCGACAGGGGGCGGCTCTATGGCTACACCTTC. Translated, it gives CAWRGDRGRLYGYTF.

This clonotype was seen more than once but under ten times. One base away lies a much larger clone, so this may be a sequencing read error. In DNA form, the CDR3 reads TGCGCCAGCGGCCTCACCCAGGGAGTCAACAATGAGCAGTACTTC. Protein sequence: CASGLTQGVNNEQYF. The chain employs TRBV5-1 and TRBJ2-7; D tentatively reads TRBD1 or TRBD2 (5 bases each). CDR3 length equals 15 residues. V lost 7 bases to trimming and J lost 7 bases, with 24 bases between them. Germline V gene lookup returns CDR1 SGHRS and CDR2 YFSETQ.

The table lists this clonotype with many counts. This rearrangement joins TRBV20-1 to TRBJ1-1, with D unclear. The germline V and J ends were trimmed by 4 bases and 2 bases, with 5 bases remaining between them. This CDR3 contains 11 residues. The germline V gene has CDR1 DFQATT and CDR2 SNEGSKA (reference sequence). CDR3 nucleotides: TGCAGTGCTATTTTTAACACTGAAGCTTTCTTT. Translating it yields CSAIFNTEAFF.

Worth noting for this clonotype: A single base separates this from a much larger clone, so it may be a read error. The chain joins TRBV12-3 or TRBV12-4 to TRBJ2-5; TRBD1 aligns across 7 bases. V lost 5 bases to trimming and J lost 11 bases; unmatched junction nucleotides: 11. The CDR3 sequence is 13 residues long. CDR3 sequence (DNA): TGTGCCAGCAGTCATTCGACAGGGAATGAGCAGTACTTC. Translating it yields CASSHSTGNEQYF.

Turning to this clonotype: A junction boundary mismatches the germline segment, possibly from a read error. The CDR3 bases are TGTGCCAGCAGCCAAGGGAGGGCGCAGACTGAAACTTTCTTT. It yields the protein CASSQGRAQTETFF. The V and J genes are TRBV3-1 and TRBJ1-1; D is undetermined. The length of the CDR3 is 14 residues. From germline, CDR1 is LGHDT and CDR2 YNNKEL (reference sequence).

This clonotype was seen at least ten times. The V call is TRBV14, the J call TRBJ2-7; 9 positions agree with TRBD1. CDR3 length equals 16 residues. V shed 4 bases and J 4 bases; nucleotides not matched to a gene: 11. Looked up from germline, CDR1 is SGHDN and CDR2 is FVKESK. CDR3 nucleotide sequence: TGTGCCAGCAGCCTGGTCGGGGGGACAGGGAGATACGAGCAGTACTTC. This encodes CASSLVGGTGRYEQYF. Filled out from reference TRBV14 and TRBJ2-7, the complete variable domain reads EAGVTQFPSHSVIEKGQTVTLRCDPISGHDNLYWYRRVMGKEIKFLLHFVKESKQDESGMPNNRFLAERTGGTYSTLKVQPAELEDSGVYFCASSLVGGTGRYEQYFGPGTRLTVT.

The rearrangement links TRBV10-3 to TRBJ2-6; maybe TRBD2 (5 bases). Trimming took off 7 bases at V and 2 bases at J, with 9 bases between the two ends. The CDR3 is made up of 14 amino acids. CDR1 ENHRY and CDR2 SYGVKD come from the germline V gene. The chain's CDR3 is CAIKEAAGANVLTF. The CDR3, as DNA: TGTGCCATCAAGGAGGCAGCTGGGGCCAACGTCCTGACTTTC.

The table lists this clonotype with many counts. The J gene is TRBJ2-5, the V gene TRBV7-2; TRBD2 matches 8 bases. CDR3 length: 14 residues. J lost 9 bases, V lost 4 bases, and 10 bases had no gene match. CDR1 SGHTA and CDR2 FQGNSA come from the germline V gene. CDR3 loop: CASSSESGGRAQYF. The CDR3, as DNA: TGTGCCAGCAGCTCCGAAAGCGGGGGTAGGGCCCAGTACTTC.

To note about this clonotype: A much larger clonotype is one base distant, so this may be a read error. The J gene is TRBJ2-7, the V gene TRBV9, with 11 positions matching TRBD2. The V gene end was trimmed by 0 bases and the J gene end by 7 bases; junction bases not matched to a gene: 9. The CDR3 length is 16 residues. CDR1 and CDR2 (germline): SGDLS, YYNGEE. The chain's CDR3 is CASSVGTSGGHNEQYF. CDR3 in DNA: TGTGCCAGCAGCGTAGGTACTAGCGGGGGACACAATGAGCAGTACTTC.

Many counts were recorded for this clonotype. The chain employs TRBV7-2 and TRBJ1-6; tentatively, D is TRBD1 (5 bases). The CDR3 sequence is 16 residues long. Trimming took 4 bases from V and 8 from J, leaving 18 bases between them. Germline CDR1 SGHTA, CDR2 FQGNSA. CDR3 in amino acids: CASSSSAGISYSPLHF. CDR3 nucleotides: TGTGCCAGCAGCTCATCTGCAGGGATCAGTTATTCACCCCTCCACTTT.

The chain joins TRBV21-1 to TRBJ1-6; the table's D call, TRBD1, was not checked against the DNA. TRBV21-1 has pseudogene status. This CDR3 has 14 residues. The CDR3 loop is CARGFGQGGSPLHF. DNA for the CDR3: TGTGCCAGAGGTTTTGGACAGGGAGGTTCACCCCTCCACTTT.

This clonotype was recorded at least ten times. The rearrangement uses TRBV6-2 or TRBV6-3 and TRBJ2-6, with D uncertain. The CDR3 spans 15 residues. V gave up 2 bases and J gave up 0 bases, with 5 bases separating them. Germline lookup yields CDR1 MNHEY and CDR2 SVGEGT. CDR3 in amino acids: CASSYTDSGANVLTF. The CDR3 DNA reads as TGTGCCAGCAGTTACACTGACTCTGGGGCCAACGTCCTGACTTTC.

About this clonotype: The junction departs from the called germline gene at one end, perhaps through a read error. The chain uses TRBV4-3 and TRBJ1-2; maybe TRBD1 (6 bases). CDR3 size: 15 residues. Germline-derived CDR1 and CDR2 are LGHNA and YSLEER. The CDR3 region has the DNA TGCGCCGGCAGCCAACAAAACAGGGCGGGGTATGGCTACACCTTC. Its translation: CAGSQQNRAGYGYTF.

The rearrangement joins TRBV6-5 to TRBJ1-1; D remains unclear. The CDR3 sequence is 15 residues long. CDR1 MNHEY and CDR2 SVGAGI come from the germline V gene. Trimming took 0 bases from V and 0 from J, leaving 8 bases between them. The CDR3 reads CASSYSVSLNTEAFF. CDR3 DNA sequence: TGTGCCAGCAGTTACTCGGTCTCCTTGAACACTGAAGCTTTCTTT.

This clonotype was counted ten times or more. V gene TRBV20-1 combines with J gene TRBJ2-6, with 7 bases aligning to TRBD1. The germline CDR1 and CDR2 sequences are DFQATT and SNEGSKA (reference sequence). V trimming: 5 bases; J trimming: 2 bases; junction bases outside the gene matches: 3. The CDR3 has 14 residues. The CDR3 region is CSASQGTGANVLTF. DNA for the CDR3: TGCAGTGCTTCACAGGGGACTGGGGCCAACGTCCTGACTTTC.

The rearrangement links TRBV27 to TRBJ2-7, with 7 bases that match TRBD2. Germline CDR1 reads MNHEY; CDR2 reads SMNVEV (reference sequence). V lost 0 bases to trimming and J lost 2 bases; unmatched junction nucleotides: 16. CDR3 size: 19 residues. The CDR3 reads CASSLSGGDDRALTYEQYF. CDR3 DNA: TGTGCCAGCAGTTTATCGGGGGGGGATGACAGAGCCCTAACCTACGAGCAGTACTTC.

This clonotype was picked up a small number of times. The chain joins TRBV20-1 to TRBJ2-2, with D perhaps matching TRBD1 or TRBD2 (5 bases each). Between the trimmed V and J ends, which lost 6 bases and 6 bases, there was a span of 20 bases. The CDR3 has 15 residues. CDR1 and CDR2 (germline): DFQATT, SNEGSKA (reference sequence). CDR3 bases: TGCAGTGCCCTTGCTCACACGGGGCCCCCCGGGGAGCTGTTTTTT. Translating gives CSALAHTGPPGELFF.

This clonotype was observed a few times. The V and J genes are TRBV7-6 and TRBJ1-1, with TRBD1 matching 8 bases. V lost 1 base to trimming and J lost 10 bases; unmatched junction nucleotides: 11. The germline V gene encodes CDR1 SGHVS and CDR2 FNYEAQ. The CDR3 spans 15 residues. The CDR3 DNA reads TGTGCCAGCAGCTTAGGGGGCCAGGGGGCAATGGGAGCTTTCTTT. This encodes CASSLGGQGAMGAFF.

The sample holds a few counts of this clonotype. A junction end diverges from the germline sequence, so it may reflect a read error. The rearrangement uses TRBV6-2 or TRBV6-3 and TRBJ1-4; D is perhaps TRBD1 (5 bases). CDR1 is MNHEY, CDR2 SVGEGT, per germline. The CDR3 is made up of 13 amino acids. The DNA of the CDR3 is TGTGCCAGCAGTTCGACAGTGAATGAAAACCTGTTTTTT. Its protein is CASSSTVNENLFF.

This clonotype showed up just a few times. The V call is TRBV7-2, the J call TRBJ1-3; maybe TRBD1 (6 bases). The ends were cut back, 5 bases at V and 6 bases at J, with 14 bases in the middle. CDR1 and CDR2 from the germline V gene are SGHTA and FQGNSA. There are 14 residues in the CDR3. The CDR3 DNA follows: TGTGCCAGCAGCCTCCAGGCAGGGGTAAACACCATATATTTT. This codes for CASSLQAGVNTIYF.

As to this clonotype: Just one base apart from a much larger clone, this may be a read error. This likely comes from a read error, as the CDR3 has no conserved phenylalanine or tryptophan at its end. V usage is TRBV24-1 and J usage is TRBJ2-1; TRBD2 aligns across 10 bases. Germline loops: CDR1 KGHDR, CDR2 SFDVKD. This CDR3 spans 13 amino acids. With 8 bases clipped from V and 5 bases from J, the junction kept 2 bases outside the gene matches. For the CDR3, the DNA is TGTGCCACCAAGCGGGGGGGGGACAATGAGCAGTTCGTC. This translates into CATKRGGDNEQFV.

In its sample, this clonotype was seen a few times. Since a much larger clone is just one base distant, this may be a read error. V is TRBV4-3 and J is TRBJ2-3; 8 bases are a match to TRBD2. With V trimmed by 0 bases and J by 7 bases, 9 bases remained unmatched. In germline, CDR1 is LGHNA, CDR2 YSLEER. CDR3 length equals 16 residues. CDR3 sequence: CASSQDRRGGWHTQYF. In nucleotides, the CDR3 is TGCGCCAGCAGCCAAGATCGACGGGGGGGCTGGCATACGCAGTATTTT.

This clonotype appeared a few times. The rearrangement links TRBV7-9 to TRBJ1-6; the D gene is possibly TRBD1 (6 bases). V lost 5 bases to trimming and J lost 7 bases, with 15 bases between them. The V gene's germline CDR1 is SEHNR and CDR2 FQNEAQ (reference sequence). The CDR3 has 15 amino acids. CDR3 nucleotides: TGTGCCAGCAGCGGAGGGGGAGGGCAAAATTCACCCCTCCACTTT. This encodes CASSGGGGQNSPLHF.

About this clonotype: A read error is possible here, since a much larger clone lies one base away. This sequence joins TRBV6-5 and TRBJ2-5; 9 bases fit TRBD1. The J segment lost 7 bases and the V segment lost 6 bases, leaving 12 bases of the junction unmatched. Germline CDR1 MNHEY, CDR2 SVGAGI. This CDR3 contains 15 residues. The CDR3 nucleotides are TGTGCCAGCAGCCCACTAGTGGGGGGACAGGGGACCCAGTACTTC. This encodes CASSPLVGGQGTQYF.